These T cell receptor beta chains were read from a single sample in a study of shared clonotypes between healthy human individuals. Only in-frame clones appear in the TCRdb table, and some are missing; sequencing was by immunoSEQ multiplex PCR. The table includes 850,000 to 1,200,000 clones, roughly 80% detected once. The sample consisted of memory CD4+ T cells sorted from blood. Receptor source: a man between 18 and 29 years old in good health. Both conserved end residues are part of each CDR3. D genes are given only for firm matches. The size entry is marked missing in some rows and otherwise reads once, few, many or a size class.

clone_size: NA; d_call: NA; cdr3_length: 13; v_call: TRBV5-8; j_call: TRBJ1-5; cdr3_aa: CASSSGGNQPQHF; cdr3_nt: TGTGCCAGCAGTTCGGGGGGCAATCAGCCCCAGCATTTT
clone_size: few; d_call: TRBD1; cdr3_length: 15; v_call: TRBV9; j_call: TRBJ2-7; cdr3_aa: CASSVDGQGAHEQYF; cdr3_nt: TGTGCCAGCAGCGTAGACGGACAGGGGGCCCACGAGCAGTACTTC
clone_size: NA; d_call: TRBD2; cdr3_length: 15; v_call: TRBV7-9; j_call: TRBJ2-7; cdr3_aa: CASSLGSTGGHEQYF; cdr3_nt: TGTGCCAGCAGCTTAGGGTCCACGGGGGGGCACGAGCAGTACTTC
clone_size: NA; d_call: NA; cdr3_length: 15; v_call: TRBV7-2; j_call: TRBJ1-6; cdr3_aa: CASSLFQSSNSPLHF; cdr3_nt: TGTGCCAGCAGCTTATTCCAGTCTTCCAATTCACCCCTCCACTTT
clone_size: once; d_call: NA; cdr3_length: 12; v_call: TRBV5-4; j_call: TRBJ2-5; cdr3_aa: CASSSLEETQYF; cdr3_nt: TGTGCCAGCAGCTCTCTAGAAGAGACCCAGTACTTC
clone_size: NA; d_call: NA; cdr3_length: 13; v_call: TRBV6-1; j_call: TRBJ2-5; cdr3_aa: CASGRVGLETQYF; cdr3_nt: TGTGCCAGCGGGCGGGTGGGACTGGAGACCCAGTACTTC
clone_size: NA; d_call: NA; cdr3_length: 14; v_call: TRBV19; j_call: TRBJ2-1; cdr3_aa: CASRGSSILNEQFF; cdr3_nt: TGTGCCAGTAGAGGGTCTAGTATTCTCAATGAGCAGTTCTTC
clone_size: many; d_call: NA; cdr3_length: 16; v_call: TRBV6-5; j_call: TRBJ1-2; cdr3_aa: CASSSGPGGLGYGYTF; cdr3_nt: TGTGCCAGCAGTTCAGGCCCGGGGGGGCTCGGCTATGGCTACACCTTC
clone_size: NA; d_call: TRBD1; cdr3_length: 14; v_call: TRBV7-2; j_call: TRBJ1-2; cdr3_aa: CASSPGTGVYGYTF; cdr3_nt: TGTGCCAGCAGCCCCGGGACAGGGGTCTATGGCTACACCTTC
clone_size: NA; d_call: NA; cdr3_length: 12; v_call: TRBV12-5; j_call: TRBJ1-4; cdr3_aa: CASGLDGGKLFF; cdr3_nt: TGTGCTAGTGGTTTGGACGGGGGAAAACTGTTTTTT
clone_size: NA; d_call: NA; cdr3_length: 13; v_call: TRBV10-1; j_call: TRBJ2-7; cdr3_aa: CASSGPSSYEQYF; cdr3_nt: TGCGCCAGCAGCGGGCCAAGCTCCTACGAGCAGTACTTC
clone_size: NA; d_call: NA; cdr3_length: 16; v_call: TRBV25-1; j_call: TRBJ1-4; cdr3_aa: CASSDQGRPGDEKLFF; cdr3_nt: TGTGCCAGCAGTGACCAGGGACGGCCTGGAGATGAAAAACTGTTTTTT
clone_size: NA; d_call: NA; cdr3_length: 14; v_call: TRBV30; j_call: TRBJ2-1; cdr3_aa: CAWSGMVSYNEQFF; cdr3_nt: TGTGCCTGGAGTGGCATGGTCTCCTACAATGAGCAGTTCTTC
clone_size: NA; d_call: NA; cdr3_length: 15; v_call: TRBV21-1; j_call: TRBJ2-7; cdr3_aa: CASSKEGTSKYEQYF; cdr3_nt: TGTGCCAGCAGCAAAGAAGGGACTAGCAAGTACGAGCAGTACTTC
clone_size: once; d_call: NA; cdr3_length: 17; v_call: TRBV7-2; j_call: TRBJ2-2; cdr3_aa: CASSLAPQGSHTGELFF; cdr3_nt: TGTGCCAGCAGCTTAGCCCCACAGGGATCGCACACCGGGGAGCTGTTTTTT
clone_size: NA; d_call: NA; cdr3_length: 13; v_call: TRBV7-7; j_call: TRBJ1-4; cdr3_aa: CASSLNRREKLFF; cdr3_nt: TGTGCTAGCAGCTTAAATCGTCGTGAAAAACTGTTTTTT
clone_size: NA; d_call: NA; cdr3_length: 12; v_call: TRBV6-1; j_call: TRBJ2-5; cdr3_aa: CASSGQGETQYF; cdr3_nt: TGTGCCAGCAGTGGTCAGGGAGAGACCCAGTACTTC
clone_size: few; d_call: NA; cdr3_length: 14; v_call: TRBV6-6; j_call: TRBJ1-2; cdr3_aa: CASSSRPGTYGYTF; cdr3_nt: TGTGCCAGCAGTTCCCGTCCCGGGACCTATGGCTACACCTTC
clone_size: NA; d_call: TRBD1; cdr3_length: 15; v_call: TRBV15; j_call: TRBJ2-7; cdr3_aa: CATSRERTGIYEQYF; cdr3_nt: TGTGCCACCAGCAGAGAAAGGACAGGAATTTACGAGCAGTACTTC